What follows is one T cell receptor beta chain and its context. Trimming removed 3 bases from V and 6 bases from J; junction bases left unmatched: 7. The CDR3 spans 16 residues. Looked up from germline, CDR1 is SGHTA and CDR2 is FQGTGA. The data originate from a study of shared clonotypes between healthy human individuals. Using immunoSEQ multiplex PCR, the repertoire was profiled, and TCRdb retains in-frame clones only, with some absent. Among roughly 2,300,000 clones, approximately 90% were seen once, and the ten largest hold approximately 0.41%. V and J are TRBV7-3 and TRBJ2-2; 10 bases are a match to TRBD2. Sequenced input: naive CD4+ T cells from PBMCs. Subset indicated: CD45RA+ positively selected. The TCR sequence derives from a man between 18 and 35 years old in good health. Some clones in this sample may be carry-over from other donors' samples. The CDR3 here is CASSLGSGRAPGELFF. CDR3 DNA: TGTGCCAGCAGCTTGGGCAGCGGGAGGGCCCCCGGGGAGCTGTTTTTT.